Below, one TCR beta chain is given with its context. The data stem from a study of blood T cell repertoires in COVID-19. V shed 7 bases and J shed 2 bases, with 18 bases lying between them. CDR1 and CDR2 from the germline V gene are SGHVS and FQNEAQ. The CDR3 has 15 residues. This table comes from immunoSEQ multiplex PCR, and its TCRdb copy is limited to in-frame clones, with some not included. The table records under 500,000 clones, roughly 85% of them present only once. This chain uses TRBV7-8 with TRBJ2-7, with D maybe TRBD2 (6 bases). The clonotype comes from a woman younger than 30 with acute COVID-19. Specimen: PBMCs or T cells enriched from blood (not recorded which). The CDR3 spells CASTAREKSPYEQYF. The CDR3 DNA sequence: TGTGCCAGCACCGCCCGGGAGAAATCCCCCTACGAGCAGTACTTC.